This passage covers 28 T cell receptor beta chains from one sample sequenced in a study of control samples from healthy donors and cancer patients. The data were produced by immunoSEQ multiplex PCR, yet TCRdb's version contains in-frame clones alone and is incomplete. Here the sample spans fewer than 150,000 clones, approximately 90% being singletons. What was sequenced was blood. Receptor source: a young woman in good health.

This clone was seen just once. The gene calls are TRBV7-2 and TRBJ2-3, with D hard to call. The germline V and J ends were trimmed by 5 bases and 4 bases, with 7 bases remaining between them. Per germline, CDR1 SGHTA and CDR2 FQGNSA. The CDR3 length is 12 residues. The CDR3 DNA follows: TGTGCCAGCAGCATCAACTCAGATACGCAGTATTTT. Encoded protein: CASSINSDTQYF.

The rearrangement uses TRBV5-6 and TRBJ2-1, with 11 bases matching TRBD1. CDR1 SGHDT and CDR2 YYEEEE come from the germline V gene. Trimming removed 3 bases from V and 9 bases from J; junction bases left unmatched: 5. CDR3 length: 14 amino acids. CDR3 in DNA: TGTGCCAGCAGCTACGGGACAGGGGGAGGTGAGCAGTTCTTC. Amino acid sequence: CASSYGTGGGEQFF.

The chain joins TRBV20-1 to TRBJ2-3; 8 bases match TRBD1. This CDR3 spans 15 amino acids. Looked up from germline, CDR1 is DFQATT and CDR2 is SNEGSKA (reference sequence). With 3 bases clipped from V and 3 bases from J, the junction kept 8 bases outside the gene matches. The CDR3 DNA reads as TGCAGTGCTAGTGACCGAGACAGGGGTACAGATACGCAGTATTTT. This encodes CSASDRDRGTDTQYF.

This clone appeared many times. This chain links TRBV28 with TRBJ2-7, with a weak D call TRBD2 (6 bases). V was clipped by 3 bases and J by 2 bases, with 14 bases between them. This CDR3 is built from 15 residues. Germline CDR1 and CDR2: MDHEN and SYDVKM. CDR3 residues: CASSLGRWKTYEQYF. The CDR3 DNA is TGTGCCAGCAGTTTGGGGAGGTGGAAAACCTACGAGCAGTACTTC.

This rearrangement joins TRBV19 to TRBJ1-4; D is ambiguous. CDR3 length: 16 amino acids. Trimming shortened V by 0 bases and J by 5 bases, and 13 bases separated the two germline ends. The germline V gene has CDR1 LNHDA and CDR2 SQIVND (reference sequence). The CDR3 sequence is CASSIDTGWRNEKLFF. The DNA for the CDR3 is TGTGCCAGTAGTATAGACACCGGTTGGAGAAATGAAAAACTGTTTTTT.

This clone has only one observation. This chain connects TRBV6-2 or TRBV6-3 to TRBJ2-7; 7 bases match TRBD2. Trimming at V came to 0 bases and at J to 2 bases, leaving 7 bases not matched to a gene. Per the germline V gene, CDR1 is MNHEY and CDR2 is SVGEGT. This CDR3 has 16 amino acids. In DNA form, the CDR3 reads TGTGCCAGCAGTTACTCGCTGGGGGGGAAAGCCTACGAGCAGTACTTC. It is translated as CASSYSLGGKAYEQYF.

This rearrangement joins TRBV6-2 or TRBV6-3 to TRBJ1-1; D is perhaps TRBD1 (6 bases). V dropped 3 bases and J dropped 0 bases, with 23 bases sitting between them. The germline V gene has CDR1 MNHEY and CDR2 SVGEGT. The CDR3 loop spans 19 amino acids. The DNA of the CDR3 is TGTGCCAGCAGTTATTATTGGGACACTTACCCAATTATGAACACTGAAGCTTTCTTT. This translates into CASSYYWDTYPIMNTEAFF.

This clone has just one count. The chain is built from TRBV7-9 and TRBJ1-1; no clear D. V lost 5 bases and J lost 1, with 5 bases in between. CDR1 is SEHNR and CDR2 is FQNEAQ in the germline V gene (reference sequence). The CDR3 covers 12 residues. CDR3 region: CASSLENTEAFF. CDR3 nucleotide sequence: TGTGCCAGCAGCCTCGAGAACACTGAAGCTTTCTTT. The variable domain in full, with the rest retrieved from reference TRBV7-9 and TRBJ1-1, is DTGVSQNPRHKITKRGQNVTFRCDPISEHNRLYWYRQTLGQGPEFLTYFQNEAQLEKSRLLSDRFSAERPKGSFSTLEIQRTEQGDSAMYLCASSLENTEAFFGQGTRLTVV.

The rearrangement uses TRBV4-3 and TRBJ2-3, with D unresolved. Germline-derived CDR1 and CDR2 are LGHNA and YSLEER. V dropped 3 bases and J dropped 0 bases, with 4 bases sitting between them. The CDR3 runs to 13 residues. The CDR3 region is CASSHTSTDTQYF. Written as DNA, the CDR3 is TGCGCCAGCAGCCATACGAGCACAGATACGCAGTATTTT.

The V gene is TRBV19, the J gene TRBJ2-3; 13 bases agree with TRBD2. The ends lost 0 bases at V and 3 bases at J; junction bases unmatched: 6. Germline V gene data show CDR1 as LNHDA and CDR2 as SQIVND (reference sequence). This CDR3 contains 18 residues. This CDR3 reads CASSIEGLAGFSTDTQYF. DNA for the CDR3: TGTGCCAGTAGTATAGAGGGACTAGCGGGGTTTAGTACAGATACGCAGTATTTT.

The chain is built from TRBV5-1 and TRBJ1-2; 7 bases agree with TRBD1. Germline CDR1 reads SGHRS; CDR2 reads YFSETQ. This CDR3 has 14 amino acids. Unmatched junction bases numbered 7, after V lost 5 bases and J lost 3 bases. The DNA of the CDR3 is TGCGCCAGCAGAATATCCGGGACAGACTATGGCTACACCTTC. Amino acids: CASRISGTDYGYTF.

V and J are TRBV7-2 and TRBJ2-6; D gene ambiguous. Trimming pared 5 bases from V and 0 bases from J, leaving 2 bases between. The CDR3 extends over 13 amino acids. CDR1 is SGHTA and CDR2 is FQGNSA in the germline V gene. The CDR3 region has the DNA TGTGCCAGCAGCCACTCTGGGGCCAACGTCCTGACTTTC. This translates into CASSHSGANVLTF.

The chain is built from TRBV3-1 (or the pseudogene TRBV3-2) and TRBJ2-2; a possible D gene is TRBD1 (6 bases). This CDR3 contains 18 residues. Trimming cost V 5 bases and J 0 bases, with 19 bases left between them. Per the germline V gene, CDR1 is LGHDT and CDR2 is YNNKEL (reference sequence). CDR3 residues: CASSTHEIQGPNTGELFF. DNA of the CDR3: TGTGCCAGCAGCACCCACGAAATACAGGGACCGAACACCGGGGAGCTGTTTTTT.

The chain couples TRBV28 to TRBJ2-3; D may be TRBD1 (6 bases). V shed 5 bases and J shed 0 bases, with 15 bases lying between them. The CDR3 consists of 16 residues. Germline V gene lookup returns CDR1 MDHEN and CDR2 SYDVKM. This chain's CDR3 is CASSPHGGRSTDTQYF. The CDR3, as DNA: TGTGCCAGCAGTCCACATGGGGGCCGAAGCACAGATACGCAGTATTTT.

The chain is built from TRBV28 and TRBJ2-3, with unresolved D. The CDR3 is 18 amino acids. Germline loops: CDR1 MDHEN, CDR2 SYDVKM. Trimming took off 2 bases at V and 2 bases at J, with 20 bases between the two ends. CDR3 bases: TGTGCCAGCAGTTTAGGGAATGCGTTATACGGAGCCACAGATACGCAGTATTTT. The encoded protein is CASSLGNALYGATDTQYF.

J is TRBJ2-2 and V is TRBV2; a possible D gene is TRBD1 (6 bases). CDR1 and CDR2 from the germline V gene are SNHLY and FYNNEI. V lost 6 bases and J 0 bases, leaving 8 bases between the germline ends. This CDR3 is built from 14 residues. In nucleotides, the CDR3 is TGTGCCAGCAGGGGGGCTTCGAACACCGGGGAGCTGTTTTTT. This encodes CASRGASNTGELFF. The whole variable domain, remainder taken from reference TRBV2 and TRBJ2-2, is EPEVTQTPSHQVTQMGQEVILRCVPISNHLYFYWYRQILGQKVEFLVSFYNNEISEKSEIFDDQFSVERPDGSNFTLKIRSTKLEDSAMYFCASRGASNTGELFFGEGSRLTVL.

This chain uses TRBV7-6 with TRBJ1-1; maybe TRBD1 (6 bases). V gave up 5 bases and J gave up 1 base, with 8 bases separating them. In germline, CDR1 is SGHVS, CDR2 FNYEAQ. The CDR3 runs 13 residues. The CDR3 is CASSGQPNTEAFF. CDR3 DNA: TGTGCCAGCAGCGGACAGCCGAACACTGAAGCTTTCTTT.

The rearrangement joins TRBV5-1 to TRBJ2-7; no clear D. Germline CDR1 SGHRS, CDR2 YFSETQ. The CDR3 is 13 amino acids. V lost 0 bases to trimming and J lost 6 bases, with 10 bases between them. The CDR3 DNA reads TGCGCCAGCAGCTTGGAGGGCCTTCCCGAGCAGTACTTC. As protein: CASSLEGLPEQYF.

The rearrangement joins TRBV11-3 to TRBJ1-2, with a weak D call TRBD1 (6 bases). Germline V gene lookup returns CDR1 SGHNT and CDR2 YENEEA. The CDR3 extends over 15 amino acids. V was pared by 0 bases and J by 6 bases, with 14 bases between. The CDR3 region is CASSLDEGVRNGYTF. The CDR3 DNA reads TGTGCCAGCAGCTTAGATGAGGGGGTGAGGAATGGCTACACCTTC.

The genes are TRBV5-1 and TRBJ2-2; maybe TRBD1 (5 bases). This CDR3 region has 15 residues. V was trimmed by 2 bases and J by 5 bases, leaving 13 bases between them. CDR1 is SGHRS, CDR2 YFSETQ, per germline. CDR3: CASSLDSGLTGELFF. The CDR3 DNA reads TGCGCCAGCAGCTTAGACAGTGGGTTAACCGGGGAGCTGTTTTTT.

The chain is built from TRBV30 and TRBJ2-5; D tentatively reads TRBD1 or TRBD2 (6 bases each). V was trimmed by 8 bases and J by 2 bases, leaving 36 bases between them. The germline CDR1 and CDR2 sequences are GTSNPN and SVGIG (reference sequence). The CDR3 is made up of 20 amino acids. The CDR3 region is CALKGGYTRGSFLSQETQYF. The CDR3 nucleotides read TGTGCCCTGAAAGGGGGGTATACACGGGGGAGTTTTTTATCTCAAGAGACCCAGTACTTC.

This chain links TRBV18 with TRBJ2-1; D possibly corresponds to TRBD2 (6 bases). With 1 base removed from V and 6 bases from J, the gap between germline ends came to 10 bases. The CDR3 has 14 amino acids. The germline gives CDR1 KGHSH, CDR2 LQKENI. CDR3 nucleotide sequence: TGTGCCAGCTCACCACTAGTGGGGGGCAATGAGCAGTTCTTC. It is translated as CASSPLVGGNEQFF. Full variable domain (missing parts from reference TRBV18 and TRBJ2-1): NAGVMQNPRHLVRRRGQEARLRCSPMKGHSHVYWYRQLPEEGLKFMVYLQKENIIDESGMPKERFSAEFPKEGPSILRIQQVVRGDSAAYFCASSPLVGGNEQFFGPGTRLTVL.

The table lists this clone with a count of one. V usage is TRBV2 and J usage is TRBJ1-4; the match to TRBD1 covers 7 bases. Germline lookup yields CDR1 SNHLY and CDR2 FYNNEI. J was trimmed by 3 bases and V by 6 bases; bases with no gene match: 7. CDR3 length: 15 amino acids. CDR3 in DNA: TGTGCCAGCAGGCTTCAGGGGGTTGCTAATGAAAAACTGTTTTTT. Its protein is CASRLQGVANEKLFF.

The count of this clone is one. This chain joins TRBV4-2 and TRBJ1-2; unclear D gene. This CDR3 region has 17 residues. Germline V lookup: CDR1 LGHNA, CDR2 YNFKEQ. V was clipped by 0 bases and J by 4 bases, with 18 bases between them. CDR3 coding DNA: TGTGCCAGCAGCCAAGAGAACACATACCCCCGACGCTATGGCTACACCTTC. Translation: CASSQENTYPRRYGYTF.

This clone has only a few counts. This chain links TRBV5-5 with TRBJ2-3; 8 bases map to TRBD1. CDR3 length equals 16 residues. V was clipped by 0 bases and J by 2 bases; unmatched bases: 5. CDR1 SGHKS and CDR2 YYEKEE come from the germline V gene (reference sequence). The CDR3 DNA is TGTGCCAGCAGCTTGGCAGGGGGCGCAAACACAGATACGCAGTATTTT. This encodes CASSLAGGANTDTQYF.

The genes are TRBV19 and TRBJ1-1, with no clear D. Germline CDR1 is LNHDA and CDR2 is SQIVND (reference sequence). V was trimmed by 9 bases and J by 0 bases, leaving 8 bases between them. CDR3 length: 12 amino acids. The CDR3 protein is CASGVLNTEAFF. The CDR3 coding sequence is TGTGCCAGCGGCGTATTGAACACTGAAGCTTTCTTT.

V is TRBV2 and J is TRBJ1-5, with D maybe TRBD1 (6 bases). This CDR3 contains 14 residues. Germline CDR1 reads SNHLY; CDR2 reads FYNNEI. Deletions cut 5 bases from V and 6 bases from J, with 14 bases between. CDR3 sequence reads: CASSTTGYGQPQHF. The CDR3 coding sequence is TGTGCCAGCAGTACTACAGGGTACGGTCAGCCCCAGCATTTT.

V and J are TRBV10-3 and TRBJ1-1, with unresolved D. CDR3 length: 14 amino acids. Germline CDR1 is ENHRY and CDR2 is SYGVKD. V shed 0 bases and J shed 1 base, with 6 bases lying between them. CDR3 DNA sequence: TGTGCCATCAGTGAGTCTGGAAGGAACACTGAAGCTTTCTTT. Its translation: CAISESGRNTEAFF.